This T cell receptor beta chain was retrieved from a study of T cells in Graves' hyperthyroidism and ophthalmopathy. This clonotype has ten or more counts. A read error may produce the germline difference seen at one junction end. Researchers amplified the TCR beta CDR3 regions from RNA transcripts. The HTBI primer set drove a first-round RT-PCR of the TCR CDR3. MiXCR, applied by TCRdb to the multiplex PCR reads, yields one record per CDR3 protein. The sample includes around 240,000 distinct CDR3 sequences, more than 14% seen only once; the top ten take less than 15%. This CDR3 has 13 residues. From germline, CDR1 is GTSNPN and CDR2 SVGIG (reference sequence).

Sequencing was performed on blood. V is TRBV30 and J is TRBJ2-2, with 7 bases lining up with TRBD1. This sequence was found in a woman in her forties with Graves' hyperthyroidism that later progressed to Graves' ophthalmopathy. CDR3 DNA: TGTGCCCGGAGTGCCCAGGGGGAAGGGGAGCTGTTTTTT. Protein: CARSAQGEGELFF.